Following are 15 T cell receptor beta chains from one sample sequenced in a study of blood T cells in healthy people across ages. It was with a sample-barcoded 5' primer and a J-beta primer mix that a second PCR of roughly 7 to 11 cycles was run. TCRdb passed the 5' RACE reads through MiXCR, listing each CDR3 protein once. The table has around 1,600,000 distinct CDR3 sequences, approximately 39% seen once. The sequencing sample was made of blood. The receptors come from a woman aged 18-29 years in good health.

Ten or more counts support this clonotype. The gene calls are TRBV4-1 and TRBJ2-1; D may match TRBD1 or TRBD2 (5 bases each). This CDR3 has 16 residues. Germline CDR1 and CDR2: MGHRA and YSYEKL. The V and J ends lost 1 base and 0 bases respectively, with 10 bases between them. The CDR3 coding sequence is TGCGCCAGCAGCCAAGGGGGCCTAGCCTCCTACAATGAGCAGTTCTTC. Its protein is CASSQGGLASYNEQFF.

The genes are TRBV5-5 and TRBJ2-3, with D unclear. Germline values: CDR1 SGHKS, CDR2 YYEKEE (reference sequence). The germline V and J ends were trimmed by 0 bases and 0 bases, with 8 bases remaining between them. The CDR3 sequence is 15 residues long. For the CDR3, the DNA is TGTGCCAGCAGCTTGGTGGGCAGAAGCACAGATACGCAGTATTTT. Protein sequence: CASSLVGRSTDTQYF.

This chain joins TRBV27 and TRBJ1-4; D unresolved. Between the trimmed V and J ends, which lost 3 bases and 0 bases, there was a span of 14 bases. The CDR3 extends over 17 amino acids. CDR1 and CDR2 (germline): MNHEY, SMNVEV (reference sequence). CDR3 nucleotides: TGTGCCAGCAGTTTCACGAGACGGAAGTCAACTAATGAAAAACTGTTTTTT. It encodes CASSFTRRKSTNEKLFF.

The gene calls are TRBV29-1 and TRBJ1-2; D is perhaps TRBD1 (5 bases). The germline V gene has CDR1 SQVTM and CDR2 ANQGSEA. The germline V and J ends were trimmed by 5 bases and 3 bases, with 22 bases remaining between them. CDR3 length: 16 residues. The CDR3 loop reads CSVSPQLLRGYYGYTF. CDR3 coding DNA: TGCAGCGTTTCCCCCCAACTCCTTCGGGGCTACTATGGCTACACCTTC. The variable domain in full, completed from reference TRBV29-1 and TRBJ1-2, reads SAVISQKPSRDICQRGTSLTIQCQVDSQVTMMFWYRQQPGQSLTLIATANQGSEATYESGFVIDKFPISRPNLTFSTLTVSNMSPEDSSIYLCSVSPQLLRGYYGYTFGSGTRLTVV.

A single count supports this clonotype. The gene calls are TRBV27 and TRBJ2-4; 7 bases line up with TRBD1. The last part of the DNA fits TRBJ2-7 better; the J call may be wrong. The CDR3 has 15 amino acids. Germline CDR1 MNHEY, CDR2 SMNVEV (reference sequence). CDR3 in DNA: TGTGCCAGCGGGCTGATAACAGGGGTCGCGGACGAGCAGTACTTC. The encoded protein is CASGLITGVADEQYF.

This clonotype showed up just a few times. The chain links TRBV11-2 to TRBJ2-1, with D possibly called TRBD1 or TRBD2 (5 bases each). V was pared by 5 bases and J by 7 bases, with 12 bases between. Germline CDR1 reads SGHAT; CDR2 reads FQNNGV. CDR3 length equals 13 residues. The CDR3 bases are TGTGCCAGCAGCGTGAGCGAGGGGAATGAGCAGTTCTTC. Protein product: CASSVSEGNEQFF.

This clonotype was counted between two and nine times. The chain's CDR3 is CASCGQVYSGANVLTF. CDR3 in DNA: TGTGCCAGTTGCGGACAGGTCTACTCTGGGGCCAACGTCCTGACTTTC. The chain links TRBV28 to TRBJ2-6, with TRBD1 identical over 7 bases. The germline V gene has CDR1 MDHEN and CDR2 SYDVKM. This CDR3 contains 16 residues. V lost 9 bases and J lost 0; bases outside the gene matches: 8. Full variable domain (outside the CDR3, taken from reference TRBV28 and TRBJ2-6): DVKVTQSSRYLVKRTGEKVFLECVQDMDHENMFWYRQDPGLGLRLIYFSYDVKMKEKGDIPEGYSVSREKKERFSLILESASTNQTSMYLCASCGQVYSGANVLTFGAGSRLTVL.

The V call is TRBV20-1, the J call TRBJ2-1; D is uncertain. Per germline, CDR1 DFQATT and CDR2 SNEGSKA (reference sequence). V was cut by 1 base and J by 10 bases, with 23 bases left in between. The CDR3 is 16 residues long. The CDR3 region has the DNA TGCAGTGCTAGAGTTCAAGAGACCGGACGAGCTGGCGAGCAGTTCTTC. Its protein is CSARVQETGRAGEQFF.

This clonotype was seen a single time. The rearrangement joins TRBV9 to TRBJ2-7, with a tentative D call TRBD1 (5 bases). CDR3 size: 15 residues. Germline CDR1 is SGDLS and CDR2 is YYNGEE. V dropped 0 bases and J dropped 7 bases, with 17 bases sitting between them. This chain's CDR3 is CASSVVGASPNEQYF. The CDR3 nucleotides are TGTGCCAGCAGCGTAGTTGGGGCCTCTCCCAATGAGCAGTACTTC.

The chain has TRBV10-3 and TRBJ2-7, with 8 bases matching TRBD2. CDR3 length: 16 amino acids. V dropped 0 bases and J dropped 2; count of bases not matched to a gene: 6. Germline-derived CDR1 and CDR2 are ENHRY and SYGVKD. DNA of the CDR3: TGTGCCATCAGTGAGTCGATAGGTAGCGGGACCTACGAGCAGTACTTC. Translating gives CAISESIGSGTYEQYF.

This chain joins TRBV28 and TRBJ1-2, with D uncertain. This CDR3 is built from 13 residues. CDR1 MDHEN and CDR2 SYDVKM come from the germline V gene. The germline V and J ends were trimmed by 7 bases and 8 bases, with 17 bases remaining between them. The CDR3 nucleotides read TGTGCCAGCAATAGGCCGGGTTTACGGGGCTACACCTTC. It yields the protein CASNRPGLRGYTF.

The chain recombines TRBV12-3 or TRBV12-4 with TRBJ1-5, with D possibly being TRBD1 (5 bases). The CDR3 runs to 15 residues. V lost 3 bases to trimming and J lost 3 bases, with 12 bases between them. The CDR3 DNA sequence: TGTGCCAGCAGTTTTAGGGGCAGGGACAATCAGCCCCAGCATTTT. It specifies CASSFRGRDNQPQHF.

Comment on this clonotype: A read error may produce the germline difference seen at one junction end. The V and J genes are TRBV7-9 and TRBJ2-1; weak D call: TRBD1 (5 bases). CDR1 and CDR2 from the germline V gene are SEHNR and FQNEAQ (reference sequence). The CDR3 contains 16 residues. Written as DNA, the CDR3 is TGTGCCTGCAGCTTTCAGGAAAGGGGCTCCTACAATGAGCAGTTCTTC. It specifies CACSFQERGSYNEQFF. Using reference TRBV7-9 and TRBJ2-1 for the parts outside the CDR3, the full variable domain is DTGVSQNPRHKITKRGQNVTFRCDPISEHNRLYWYRQTLGQGPEFLTYFQNEAQLEKSRLLSDRFSAERPKGSFSTLEIQRTEQGDSAMYLCACSFQERGSYNEQFFGPGTRLTVL.

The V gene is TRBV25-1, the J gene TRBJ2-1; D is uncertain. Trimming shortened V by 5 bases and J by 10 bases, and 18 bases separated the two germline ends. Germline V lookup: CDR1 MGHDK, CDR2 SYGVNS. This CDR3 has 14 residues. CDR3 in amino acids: CASSHIPGKGEQFF. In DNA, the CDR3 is TGTGCCAGCAGTCACATTCCGGGTAAAGGGGAGCAGTTCTTC.

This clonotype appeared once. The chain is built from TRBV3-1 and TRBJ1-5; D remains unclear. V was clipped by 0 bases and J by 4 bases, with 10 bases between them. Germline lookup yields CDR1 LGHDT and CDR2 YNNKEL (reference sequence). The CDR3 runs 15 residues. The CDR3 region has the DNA TGTGCCAGCAGCCAAGATCGAACAGAAAATCAGCCCCAGCATTTT. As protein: CASSQDRTENQPQHF.